This TCR beta chain derives from a study of cytomegalovirus exposure and HLA in healthy donors. Study-wide points: The study put some 160 TCR beta chains on its list as cytomegalovirus-associated. With high specificity and sensitivity, the classifier reportedly diagnosed cytomegalovirus status. A few of the chains that were CMV-associated were confirmed in vitro to be specific for CMV antigens. In the 120 validation repertoires, approximately 94% of cluster scores exceeded 0, per a later analysis.

Assay: immunoSEQ multiplex PCR; the TCRdb copy retains only in-frame clones and omits some. The sample holds 70,000 to 80,000 clones; around 94% are singletons and the top ten take about 3.6%. V gave up 7 bases and J gave up 2 bases, with 21 bases separating them. CDR3 length: 16 residues. CDR1 SGHTA and CDR2 FQGNSA come from the germline V gene. Details on this clone: Its antigen is as yet unknown.

The genes are TRBV7-2 and TRBJ2-7, with D possibly being TRBD1 (6 bases). This clonotype was sampled from a woman under 30 in good health and CMV-seropositive. The sample taken for sequencing was PBMCs. Written as DNA, the CDR3 is TGTGCCAGCACCGCTCGATCGGGACACCAGGCCTACGAGCAGTACTTC. Protein sequence: CASTARSGHQAYEQYF.